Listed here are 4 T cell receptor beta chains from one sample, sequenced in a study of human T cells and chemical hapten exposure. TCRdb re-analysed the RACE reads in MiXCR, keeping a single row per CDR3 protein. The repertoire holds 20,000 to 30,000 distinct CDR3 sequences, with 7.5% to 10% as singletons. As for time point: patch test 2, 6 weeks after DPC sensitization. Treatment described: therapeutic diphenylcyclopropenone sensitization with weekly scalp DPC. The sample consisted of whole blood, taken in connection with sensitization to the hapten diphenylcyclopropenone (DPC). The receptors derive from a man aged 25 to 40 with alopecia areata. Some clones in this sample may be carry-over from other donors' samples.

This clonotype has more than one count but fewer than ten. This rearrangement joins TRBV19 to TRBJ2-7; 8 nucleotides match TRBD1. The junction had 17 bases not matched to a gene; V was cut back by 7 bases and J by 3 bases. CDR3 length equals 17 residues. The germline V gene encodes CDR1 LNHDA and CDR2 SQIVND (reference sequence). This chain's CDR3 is CASIFRTGKVPGYEQYF. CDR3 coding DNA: TGTGCCAGTATCTTCAGGACAGGGAAGGTACCCGGCTACGAGCAGTACTTC.

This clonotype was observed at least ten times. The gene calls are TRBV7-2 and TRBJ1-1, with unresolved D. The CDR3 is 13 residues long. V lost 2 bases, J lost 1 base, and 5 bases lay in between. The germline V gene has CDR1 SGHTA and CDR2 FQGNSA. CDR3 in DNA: TGTGCCAGCAGCTTATTACAGAACACTGAAGCTTTCTTT. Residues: CASSLLQNTEAFF. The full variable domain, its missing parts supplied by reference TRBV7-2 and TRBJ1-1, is GAGVSQSPSNKVTEKGKDVELRCDPISGHTALYWYRQSLGQGLEFLIYFQGNSAPDKSGLPSDRFSAERTGGSVSTLTIQRTQQEDSAVYLCASSLLQNTEAFFGQGTRLTVV.

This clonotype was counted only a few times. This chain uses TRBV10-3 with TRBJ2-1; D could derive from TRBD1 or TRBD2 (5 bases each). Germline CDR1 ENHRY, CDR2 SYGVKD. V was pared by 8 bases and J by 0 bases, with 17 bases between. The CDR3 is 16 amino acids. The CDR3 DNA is TGTGCCATCGGCCCCCTTAAGGGGAGCTCCTACAATGAGCAGTTCTTC. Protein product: CAIGPLKGSSYNEQFF.

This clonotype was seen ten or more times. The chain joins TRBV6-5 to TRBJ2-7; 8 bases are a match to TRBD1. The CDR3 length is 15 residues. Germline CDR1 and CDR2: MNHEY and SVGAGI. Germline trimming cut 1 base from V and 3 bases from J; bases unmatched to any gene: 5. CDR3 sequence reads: CASSYYHRGNYEQYF. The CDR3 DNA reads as TGTGCCAGCAGTTACTACCACAGGGGGAACTACGAGCAGTACTTC.